What follows are 19 T cell receptor beta chains derived from one specimen sequenced in a study of immune evolution from preneoplasia to lung adenocarcinoma. Using immunoSEQ multiplex PCR, the repertoire was profiled, and TCRdb retains in-frame clones only, with some absent. Of under 8,000 clones in the sample, roughly 77% are singletons; the top ten hold about 7.8%. Material for sequencing was FFPE minimally invasive lung adenocarcinoma tissue. The receptors were gathered from a person between 70 and 80 years old with lung adenocarcinoma.

The J gene is TRBJ1-2, the V gene TRBV15, with D hard to call. The germline V gene has CDR1 LNHNV and CDR2 YYDKDF (reference sequence). The CDR3 has 14 residues. The ends were cut back, 0 bases at V and 6 bases at J, with 11 bases in the middle. The CDR3, as DNA: TGTGCCACCAGCAGAGACCAAAACTGGGATGGCTACACCTTC. Its protein is CATSRDQNWDGYTF.

The genes are TRBV6-1 and TRBJ2-7; 11 bases agree with TRBD2. This CDR3 region has 14 residues. The V gene end was trimmed by 11 bases and the J gene end by 4 bases; junction bases not matched to a gene: 10. Per germline, CDR1 MNHNS and CDR2 SASEGT. The CDR3 is CACTTSGGRYEQYF. The CDR3 bases are TGTGCCTGTACCACTAGCGGGGGAAGATACGAGCAGTACTTC.

The rearrangement links TRBV28 to TRBJ2-7, with 7 bases identical to TRBD1. Germline loops: CDR1 MDHEN, CDR2 SYDVKM. The CDR3 loop spans 14 amino acids. Trimming cost V 4 bases and J 6 bases; bases outside gene matches: 9. The chain's CDR3 is CASSSGTALPEQYF. As DNA, the CDR3 is TGTGCCAGCAGTTCCGGGACAGCTTTGCCCGAGCAGTACTTC.

The chain is built from TRBV7-6 and TRBJ2-1; possibly TRBD1 for D (6 bases). Germline V gives CDR1 SGHVS, CDR2 FNYEAQ. The CDR3 spans 14 residues. V was cut by 3 bases and J by 9 bases, with 15 bases left in between. The CDR3 region is CASSFGDILGEQFF. CDR3 bases: TGTGCCAGCAGCTTCGGGGACATCTTGGGTGAGCAGTTCTTC.

CDR3 loop: CASSVGGSGETQYF. The CDR3 DNA sequence: TGTGCCAGCAGCGTAGGCGGGAGTGGGGAGACCCAGTACTTC. This chain connects TRBV9 to TRBJ2-5; 7 nucleotides match TRBD2. The CDR3 totals 14 residues. Trimming at V came to 0 bases and at J to 5 bases, leaving 4 bases not matched to a gene. Germline loops: CDR1 SGDLS, CDR2 YYNGEE.

As regards this clone: The same CDR3 can be traced to other DNA sequences in this sample. The genes are TRBV29-1 and TRBJ2-1; 10 nucleotides agree with TRBD2. Germline V gene sequence: CDR1 SQVTM, CDR2 ANQGSEA. V lost 3 bases to trimming and J lost 2 bases; unmatched junction nucleotides: 1. The CDR3 spans 14 residues. CDR3 in DNA: TGCAGCGTTGACACTAGCGGGACCTACAATGAGCAGTTCTTC. It yields the protein CSVDTSGTYNEQFF.

The chain employs TRBV19 and TRBJ1-6; D remains ambiguous. Trimming took 5 bases from V and 9 from J, leaving 20 bases between them. CDR1 and CDR2 from the germline V gene are LNHDA and SQIVND (reference sequence). The length of the CDR3 is 16 residues. The CDR3: CASSHPQRTLGSPLHF. CDR3 bases: TGTGCCAGTAGTCATCCCCAGCGGACGCTGGGTTCACCCCTCCACTTT. The whole variable domain, filled in from reference TRBV19 and TRBJ1-6, reads DGGITQSPKYLFRKEGQNVTLSCEQNLNHDAMYWYRQDPGQGLRLIYYSQIVNDFQKGDIAEGYSVSREKKESFPLTVTSAQKNPTAFYLCASSHPQRTLGSPLHFGNGTRLTVT.

This CDR3 is CASTPYQAPNYGYTF. The CDR3, as DNA: TGTGCCAGCACTCCATACCAAGCCCCTAACTATGGCTACACCTTC. The rearrangement uses TRBV6-5 and TRBJ1-2; D is uncertain. Trimming stripped 7 bases from V and 0 bases from J, with 15 bases between. Looked up from germline, CDR1 is MNHEY and CDR2 is SVGAGI. CDR3 length: 15 amino acids.

The V call is TRBV12-5, the J call TRBJ1-1; 9 positions match TRBD1. Germline assignment: CDR1 LGHNT and CDR2 FRNRAP. Germline trimming cut 3 bases from V and 6 bases from J; bases unmatched to any gene: 11. The CDR3 contains 16 residues. The CDR3 DNA reads as TGTGCTAGTGGTTTTACCACCGGACAGGGGAAGGCTGAAGCTTTCTTT. Translated: CASGFTTGQGKAEAFF.

This clone is medium-sized by share. J is TRBJ1-2 and V is TRBV6-5; D is unresolved. The V gene's germline CDR1 is MNHEY and CDR2 SVGAGI. This CDR3 comprises 14 residues. Trimming stripped 7 bases from V and 3 bases from J, with 15 bases between. The chain's CDR3 is CASTGSGKDYGYTF. The CDR3 coding sequence is TGTGCCAGCACGGGGTCGGGCAAGGACTATGGCTACACCTTC.

J is TRBJ2-7 and V is TRBV7-8, with D possibly being TRBD1 (5 bases). Trimming cost V 8 bases and J 3 bases, with 8 bases left between them. Germline V gives CDR1 SGHVS, CDR2 FQNEAQ. The CDR3 length is 11 residues. CDR3 DNA sequence: TGTGCCAGCGCCAGGGACTACGAGCAGTACTTC. Its translation is CASARDYEQYF.

The chain links TRBV2 to TRBJ2-2; D may correspond to TRBD1 or TRBD2 (5 bases each). Germline V CDR1 and CDR2: SNHLY, FYNNEI. The CDR3 sequence is 17 residues long. Trimming took off 6 bases at V and 8 bases at J, with 25 bases between the two ends. The CDR3 bases are TGTGCCAGCAGGGACCCGGGACGCCAATCACAACAGGGGGAGCTGTTTTTT. Amino acid sequence: CASRDPGRQSQQGELFF.

This clone was detected once. The chain links TRBV6-6 to TRBJ1-2; 8 bases match TRBD1. The CDR3 sequence is 16 residues long. The junction had 3 bases not matched to a gene; V was cut back by 0 bases and J by 0 bases. Germline V gene lookup returns CDR1 MNHNY and CDR2 SVGAGI (reference sequence). The CDR3 spells CASSYSGQAANYGYTF. CDR3 nucleotides: TGTGCCAGCAGTTACTCGGGACAGGCGGCTAACTATGGCTACACCTTC.

The chain uses TRBV6-6 and TRBJ2-7; no firm D call. CDR3 size: 11 residues. V shed 6 bases and J shed 6 bases, with 9 bases lying between them. CDR1 is MNHNY and CDR2 is SVGAGI in the germline V gene (reference sequence). In DNA form, the CDR3 reads TGTGCCAGCAGCCATACCGCCGAGCAGTACTTC. Its protein product is CASSHTAEQYF.

J is TRBJ2-5 and V is TRBV18; possibly TRBD1 for D (7 bases). V lost 6 bases and J 5 bases, leaving 19 bases between the germline ends. Per germline, CDR1 KGHSH and CDR2 LQKENI. The CDR3 loop spans 15 amino acids. CDR3 in amino acids: CASSLSSGGLETQYF. The DNA for the CDR3 is TGTGCCAGCTCCCTGAGCTCAGGGGGGCTTGAGACCCAGTACTTC.

The CDR3, as DNA: TGTGCCAGCAGCCGCACGGGTGATACAGATACGCAGTATTTT. Translation gives CASSRTGDTDTQYF. The V call is TRBV11-3, the J call TRBJ2-3; D gene ambiguous. Germline V lookup: CDR1 SGHNT, CDR2 YENEEA. The germline V and J ends were trimmed by 5 bases and 3 bases, with 12 bases remaining between them. There are 14 residues in the CDR3.

The CDR3 loop reads CASALTDTQYF. CDR3 DNA: TGCGCCAGCGCACTCACCGATACGCAGTATTTT. The genes are TRBV5-1 and TRBJ2-3, with D hard to call. The CDR3 consists of 11 residues. With 7 bases removed from V and 6 bases from J, the gap between germline ends came to 9 bases. Germline CDR1 and CDR2: SGHRS and YFSETQ.

CDR3 sequence reads: CASSVGPSTGELFF. CDR3 sequence (DNA): TGTGCCAGCAGCGTAGGCCCGAGCACCGGGGAGCTGTTTTTT. This sequence joins TRBV9 and TRBJ2-2; D is undetermined. Germline V gene lookup returns CDR1 SGDLS and CDR2 YYNGEE. The germline V and J ends were trimmed by 0 bases and 4 bases, with 7 bases remaining between them. The CDR3 has 14 amino acids.

This clone was observed a few times. The gene calls are TRBV10-3 and TRBJ2-7; the D gene is possibly TRBD2 (5 bases). CDR1 is ENHRY, CDR2 SYGVKD, per germline. Trimming took off 4 bases at V and 5 bases at J, with 12 bases between the two ends. The CDR3 has 13 amino acids. In nucleotides, the CDR3 is TGTGCCATCAGTGGAGCCGCCGGGAACGAGCAGTACTTC. Translation: CAISGAAGNEQYF.